This T cell receptor beta chain was identified in a study of blood T cell repertoires in COVID-19. Study-wide background: Sites across the United States, Italy and Spain contributed samples from acute and convalescent COVID-19. T cells, B-cell-depleted T cells, or PBMCs provided the cDNA or gDNA that served as material.

Only in-frame clones appear in the TCRdb table, and some are missing; sequencing was by immunoSEQ multiplex PCR. The sample has 30,000 to 40,000 clones; 91% are singletons. The TCR comes from a woman in her twenties or thirties in a cohort sampled during active COVID-19. The specimen was peripheral blood.

This CDR3 is CASRFRDRDSTDTQYF. The CDR3 coding sequence is TGTGCAAGTCGCTTCCGGGACAGGGATAGCACAGATACGCAGTATTTT. The V and J genes are TRBV12-2 and TRBJ2-3; the D call of TRBD1 is as the table states it, not checked on the DNA. TRBV12-2 is classified as a pseudogene. This CDR3 region has 16 residues.